The clone carrying this T cell receptor beta chain was seen a few times. Its specificity is unknown. CDR1 is SGHVS and CDR2 is FNYEAQ in the germline V gene. With 5 bases clipped from V and 2 bases from J, the junction kept 5 bases outside the gene matches. There are 15 residues in the CDR3. Unique molecular identifiers were incorporated when the TCRbeta library was constructed. TCRdb passed the PCR reads through MiXCR, listing each CDR3 protein once. This sample has more than 500,000 distinct CDR3 sequences; over 9.5% occur once, and the top ten carry 11% to 15%. These data belong to a study of T-cell reconstitution after alpha-beta-depleted transplantation in children. Findings of the study overall: Surviving recipient T cells and intrathymic progenitors accounted for some patients' high TCRbeta diversity at day 60. Expanded clones from the graft, numbering several hundred, reportedly supplied alpha-beta T cells about two months after transplant. Hyperexpanded clones declined; after one year, newly produced T cells mostly supplied diversity.

This chain links TRBV7-6 with TRBJ2-1; 8 nucleotides agree with TRBD1. This material consisted of PBMCs, mostly from graft donor cells, taken 180 days after TCRalphabeta/CD19-depleted stem cell transplant. This sequence originates from a female patient aged 2 to 10 who had a stem cell transplant for aplastic anemia, so the T cells may come from the graft donor. CDR3 in amino acids: CASSPDRAPYNEQFF. The CDR3 coding sequence is TGTGCCAGCAGCCCGGACAGGGCCCCCTACAATGAGCAGTTCTTC.